This T cell receptor (beta chain) is from a study of blood T cell repertoires in COVID-19. Study-level information: The United States, Italy and Spain provided the acute and convalescent COVID-19 samples.

Assay used: immunoSEQ multiplex PCR; TCRdb lists only in-frame clones, some missing. This repertoire shows some 37,000 clones, over 80% found once; its top ten account for approximately 10%. The source of this sequence is a woman in her 70s with acute or convalescent COVID-19. The sequenced material came from peripheral blood.

The CDR3 region is CASSAVSNYGYTF. In nucleotides, the CDR3 is TGCGCCAGCAGCGCAGTATCTAACTATGGCTACACCTTC. This sequence joins TRBV5-1 and TRBJ1-2, with unresolved D. The CDR3 consists of 13 residues. Trimming stripped 4 bases from V and 0 bases from J, with 7 bases between. Looked up from germline, CDR1 is SGHRS and CDR2 is YFSETQ.